These T cell receptor beta chains were read from a single sample in a study of OX40 agonist ivuxolimab in advanced cancers. TCRdb keeps only in-frame clones here, not all; method: immunoSEQ multiplex PCR. The sample has approximately 74,000 clones; 75% to 95% are singletons. The sequencing used CD4+ or CD8+ T cells sorted from blood, collected in a trial of the OX40 agonist ivuxolimab. The receptors originated from an adult with an advanced solid tumor such as melanoma, head and neck, liver or kidney cancer. Each CDR3 is given with its conserved first and last residue. D genes are given only for firm matches. Only part of the rows carry a size: once, few, many, or a class if the clone is expanded.

clone_size: -; j_call: TRBJ2-3; v_call: TRBV18; d_call: TRBD1; cdr3_nt: TGTGCCAGCTCACCTCTTACAGGGGCAGATACGCAGTATTTT; cdr3_aa: CASSPLTGADTQYF
clone_size: -; j_call: TRBJ2-5; v_call: TRBV7-2; d_call: -; cdr3_nt: TGTGCCAGCAGCTCCCAGCGGACTATCCAAGAGACCCAGTACTTC; cdr3_aa: CASSSQRTIQETQYF
clone_size: -; j_call: TRBJ1-5; v_call: TRBV30; d_call: -; cdr3_nt: TGTGCCTGGAGTGTAAGGGGCAATCAGCCCCAGCATTTT; cdr3_aa: CAWSVRGNQPQHF
clone_size: -; j_call: TRBJ1-5; v_call: TRBV11-2; d_call: TRBD1; cdr3_nt: TGTGCCAGCAGCCGGGGACAGGGGGCTTATCAGCCCCAGCATTTT; cdr3_aa: CASSRGQGAYQPQHF
clone_size: once; j_call: TRBJ1-6; v_call: TRBV28; d_call: -; cdr3_nt: TGTGCCAGCAGTTTACCCCCGAGGGTTCCAATTGACTCACCCCTCCACTTT; cdr3_aa: CASSLPPRVPIDSPLHF
clone_size: -; j_call: TRBJ1-2; v_call: TRBV18; d_call: TRBD1; cdr3_nt: TGTGCCAGCTCACCCGGGACAGAATCTGGAAATGGCTACACCTTC; cdr3_aa: CASSPGTESGNGYTF
clone_size: -; j_call: TRBJ2-7; v_call: TRBV7-9; d_call: TRBD2; cdr3_nt: TGTGCCAGCAGCAAGGAATCGGGGGGATCGCCATACGAGCAGTACTTC; cdr3_aa: CASSKESGGSPYEQYF
clone_size: -; j_call: TRBJ1-3; v_call: TRBV5-4; d_call: TRBD1; cdr3_nt: TGTGCCAGCAGCCGGACAGGGCATCCTGGAAACACCATATATTTT; cdr3_aa: CASSRTGHPGNTIYF
clone_size: -; j_call: TRBJ2-2; v_call: TRBV19; d_call: -; cdr3_nt: TGTGCCAGTTCAGGACAGACGATTTCCGGGGAGCTGTTTTTT; cdr3_aa: CASSGQTISGELFF
clone_size: -; j_call: TRBJ1-2; v_call: TRBV5-1; d_call: -; cdr3_nt: TGCGCCAGCAGCCACCCCCAGGGTGTGGACGGCTACACCTTC; cdr3_aa: CASSHPQGVDGYTF
clone_size: -; j_call: TRBJ2-1; v_call: TRBV7-6; d_call: TRBD2; cdr3_nt: TGTGCCAGCAGCTTGGCGGGAGGGGGCGAGCAGTTCTTC; cdr3_aa: CASSLAGGGEQFF
clone_size: once; j_call: TRBJ2-3; v_call: TRBV11-2; d_call: -; cdr3_nt: TGTGCCAGCAGCCCCCCGACAGGAATCGATACGCAGTATTTT; cdr3_aa: CASSPPTGIDTQYF
clone_size: -; j_call: TRBJ1-3; v_call: TRBV18; d_call: -; cdr3_nt: TGTGCCAGCTCACCCGGGGGGACTGGAAACACCATATATTTT; cdr3_aa: CASSPGGTGNTIYF
clone_size: -; j_call: TRBJ1-3; v_call: TRBV18; d_call: -; cdr3_nt: TGTGCCAGCTCACCACCCACAGGGAAAAACACCATATATTTT; cdr3_aa: CASSPPTGKNTIYF
clone_size: -; j_call: TRBJ1-3; v_call: TRBV7-2; d_call: -; cdr3_nt: TGTGCCAGCAGCTTTACCCCGGACTCTGGAAACACCATATATTTT; cdr3_aa: CASSFTPDSGNTIYF
clone_size: -; j_call: TRBJ2-3; v_call: TRBV29-1; d_call: TRBD2; cdr3_nt: TGCAGCGTTGAAGTGGTAGCGGGAGGGCCGGACCCAGATACGCAGTATTTT; cdr3_aa: CSVEVVAGGPDPDTQYF
clone_size: few; j_call: TRBJ2-7; v_call: TRBV2; d_call: -; cdr3_nt: TGTGCCAGCAGTAAGACTACCTACGAGCAGTACTTC; cdr3_aa: CASSKTTYEQYF
clone_size: -; j_call: TRBJ2-7; v_call: TRBV18; d_call: TRBD2; cdr3_nt: TGTGCCAGCTCTCCAGGACTAGCGGCCGAGCAGTACTTC; cdr3_aa: CASSPGLAAEQYF
clone_size: -; j_call: TRBJ2-7; v_call: TRBV6-5; d_call: TRBD1; cdr3_nt: TGTGCCAGCAGCCCCAGGGGACAGGACGAGCAGTACTTC; cdr3_aa: CASSPRGQDEQYF
clone_size: -; j_call: TRBJ2-7; v_call: TRBV28; d_call: TRBD1; cdr3_nt: TGTGCCAGCAGTTCGACAGGGAAGGACCACGAGCAGTACTTC; cdr3_aa: CASSSTGKDHEQYF
clone_size: -; j_call: TRBJ2-6; v_call: TRBV5-1; d_call: TRBD1; cdr3_nt: TGCGCCAGCAGCTTGGAGGGGGCCCAAGCTGGGGCCAACGTCCTGACTTTC; cdr3_aa: CASSLEGAQAGANVLTF
clone_size: -; j_call: TRBJ2-5; v_call: TRBV18; d_call: -; cdr3_nt: TGTGCCAGCTCACCACTGGCAGGAGGTTGGCAAGAGACCCAGTACTTC; cdr3_aa: CASSPLAGGWQETQYF
clone_size: -; j_call: TRBJ1-1; v_call: TRBV20-1; d_call: -; cdr3_nt: TGCAGAGGGGCTGGTCACACTGAAGCTTTCTTT; cdr3_aa: CRGAGHTEAFF
clone_size: -; j_call: TRBJ1-4; v_call: TRBV7-9; d_call: -; cdr3_nt: TGTGCCAGCAGCCGAGCCAGGCCAGCAACTAATGAAAAACTGTTTTTT; cdr3_aa: CASSRARPATNEKLFF
clone_size: -; j_call: TRBJ1-2; v_call: TRBV11-2; d_call: -; cdr3_nt: TGTGCCAGCAGCGCCGGGTGGGATGGCTACACCTTC; cdr3_aa: CASSAGWDGYTF
clone_size: -; j_call: TRBJ2-5; v_call: TRBV7-2; d_call: TRBD2; cdr3_nt: TGTGCCAGCAGCAGGGCAGGACTAGCGGGAGGGGAGACCCAGTACTTC; cdr3_aa: CASSRAGLAGGETQYF
clone_size: -; j_call: TRBJ1-4; v_call: TRBV5-1; d_call: -; cdr3_nt: TGCGCCAGCAGCTCCTTAGGAGGGTCAACTAATGAAAAACTGTTTTTT; cdr3_aa: CASSSLGGSTNEKLFF
clone_size: -; j_call: TRBJ1-3; v_call: TRBV13; d_call: -; cdr3_nt: TGTGCCAGCAGCTTAGGTCGCCCGGGAAACACCATATATTTT; cdr3_aa: CASSLGRPGNTIYF
clone_size: few; j_call: TRBJ2-7; v_call: TRBV5-1; d_call: TRBD2; cdr3_nt: TGCGCCAGCAGCTGGGGGACTAGCCGCGAGCAGTACTTC; cdr3_aa: CASSWGTSREQYF
clone_size: -; j_call: TRBJ2-3; v_call: TRBV5-1; d_call: -; cdr3_nt: TGCGCCAGCAGCTTGATCGCGGGCAATAGTGCAGATACGCAGTATTTT; cdr3_aa: CASSLIAGNSADTQYF
clone_size: -; j_call: TRBJ2-7; v_call: TRBV28; d_call: TRBD2; cdr3_nt: TGTGCCAGCAGTTTTGGCGGGAGGGGTAGGGGCGAGCAGTACTTC; cdr3_aa: CASSFGGRGRGEQYF
clone_size: -; j_call: TRBJ2-5; v_call: TRBV28; d_call: TRBD1; cdr3_nt: TGTGCCAGCAGTTTACCGAGACAGGGGGCGACCCAGTACTTC; cdr3_aa: CASSLPRQGATQYF
clone_size: -; j_call: TRBJ2-5; v_call: TRBV19; d_call: -; cdr3_nt: TGTGCCAGTAGTATGTGGGGCCAAGAGACCCAGTACTTC; cdr3_aa: CASSMWGQETQYF
clone_size: -; j_call: TRBJ2-7; v_call: TRBV18; d_call: -; cdr3_nt: TGTGCCAGCTCACCACCGCCGGGTACCTACGAGCAGTACTTC; cdr3_aa: CASSPPPGTYEQYF
clone_size: -; j_call: TRBJ2-1; v_call: TRBV19; d_call: TRBD1; cdr3_nt: TGTGCCAGTAGTACCGGACAGGGGAGGGGAAATGAGCAGTTCTTC; cdr3_aa: CASSTGQGRGNEQFF
clone_size: -; j_call: TRBJ2-7; v_call: TRBV29-1; d_call: -; cdr3_nt: TGCAGCGTCGCGATCCAGAATCCCGGGAGCCACGAGCAGTACTTC; cdr3_aa: CSVAIQNPGSHEQYF
clone_size: -; j_call: TRBJ2-7; v_call: TRBV19; d_call: TRBD2; cdr3_nt: TGTGCCAGTAGTATCGGTGGGACTAGCGGCACCTACGAGCAGTACTTC; cdr3_aa: CASSIGGTSGTYEQYF
clone_size: -; j_call: TRBJ2-7; v_call: TRBV6-6; d_call: TRBD2; cdr3_nt: TGTGCCAGCAGTTACTCGGCGGGAGGGCCGTACGAGCAGTACTTC; cdr3_aa: CASSYSAGGPYEQYF
clone_size: -; j_call: TRBJ2-5; v_call: TRBV12-5; d_call: -; cdr3_nt: TGTGCTAGTGGTGGGTCGTACCAAGAGACCCAGTACTTC; cdr3_aa: CASGGSYQETQYF
clone_size: -; j_call: TRBJ2-2; v_call: TRBV11-2; d_call: TRBD1; cdr3_nt: TGTGCCAGCAGCTCCCAGGGGGCTAGCGGGGAGCTGTTTTTT; cdr3_aa: CASSSQGASGELFF
clone_size: -; j_call: TRBJ1-4; v_call: TRBV5-6; d_call: TRBD1; cdr3_nt: TGTGCCAGCAGCTTGTTGAGGACAGGGAATGCAAAACTGTTTTTT; cdr3_aa: CASSLLRTGNAKLFF
clone_size: -; j_call: TRBJ2-7; v_call: TRBV11-1; d_call: TRBD1; cdr3_nt: TGTGCCAGCAGCTTGTTCCAGGGGGTATCCTACGAGCAGTACTTC; cdr3_aa: CASSLFQGVSYEQYF